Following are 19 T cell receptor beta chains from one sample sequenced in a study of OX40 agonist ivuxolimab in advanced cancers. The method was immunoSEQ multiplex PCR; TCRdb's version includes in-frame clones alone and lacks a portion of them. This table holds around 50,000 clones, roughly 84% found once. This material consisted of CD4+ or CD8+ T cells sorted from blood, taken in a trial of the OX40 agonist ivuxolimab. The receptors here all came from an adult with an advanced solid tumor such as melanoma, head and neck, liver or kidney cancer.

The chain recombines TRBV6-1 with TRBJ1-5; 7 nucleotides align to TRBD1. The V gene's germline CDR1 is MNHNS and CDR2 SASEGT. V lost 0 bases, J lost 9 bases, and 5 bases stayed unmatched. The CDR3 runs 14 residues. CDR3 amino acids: CASSEAAGGAPQHF. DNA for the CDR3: TGTGCCAGCAGTGAAGCGGCAGGGGGTGCGCCCCAGCATTTT.

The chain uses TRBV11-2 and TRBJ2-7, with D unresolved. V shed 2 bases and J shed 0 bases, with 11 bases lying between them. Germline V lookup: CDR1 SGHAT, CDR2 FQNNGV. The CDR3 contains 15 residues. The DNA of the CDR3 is TGTGCCAGCAGCTTAATCGGCCCCAGCTCCTACGAGCAGTACTTC. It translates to CASSLIGPSSYEQYF.

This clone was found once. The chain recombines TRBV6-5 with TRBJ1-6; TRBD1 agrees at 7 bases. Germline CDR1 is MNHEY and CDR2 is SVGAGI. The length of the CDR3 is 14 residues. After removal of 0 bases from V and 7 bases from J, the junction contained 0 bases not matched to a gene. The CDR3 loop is CASSYSGGNSPLHF. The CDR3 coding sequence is TGTGCCAGCAGTTACTCAGGGGGCAATTCACCCCTCCACTTT.

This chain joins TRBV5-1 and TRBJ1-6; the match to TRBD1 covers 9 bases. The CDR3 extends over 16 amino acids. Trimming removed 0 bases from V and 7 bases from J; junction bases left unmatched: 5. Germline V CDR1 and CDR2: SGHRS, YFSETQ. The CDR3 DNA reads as TGCGCCAGCAGCTTGGAACAGGGGGCGTTGAATTCACCCCTCCACTTT. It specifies CASSLEQGALNSPLHF.

The CDR3 DNA reads TGTGCCAGCAGCTTAGGTTGGGGAGGGACCGCCTCCTACGAGCAGTACTTC. Its translation: CASSLGWGGTASYEQYF. The rearrangement links TRBV11-2 to TRBJ2-7, with TRBD2 identical over 7 bases. The CDR3 extends over 17 amino acids. Germline assignment: CDR1 SGHAT and CDR2 FQNNGV. The V gene end was trimmed by 1 base and the J gene end by 0 bases; junction bases not matched to a gene: 9.

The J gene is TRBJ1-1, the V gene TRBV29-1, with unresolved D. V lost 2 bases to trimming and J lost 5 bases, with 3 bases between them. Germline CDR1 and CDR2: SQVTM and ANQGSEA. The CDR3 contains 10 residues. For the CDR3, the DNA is TGCAGCGTTGAACATACTGAAGCTTTCTTT. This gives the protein CSVEHTEAFF.

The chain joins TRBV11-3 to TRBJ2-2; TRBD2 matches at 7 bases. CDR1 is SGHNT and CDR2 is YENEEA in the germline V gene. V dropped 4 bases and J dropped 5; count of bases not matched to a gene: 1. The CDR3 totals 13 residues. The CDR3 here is CASSSSGTGELFF. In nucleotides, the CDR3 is TGTGCCAGCAGCTCTAGCGGTACCGGGGAGCTGTTTTTT.

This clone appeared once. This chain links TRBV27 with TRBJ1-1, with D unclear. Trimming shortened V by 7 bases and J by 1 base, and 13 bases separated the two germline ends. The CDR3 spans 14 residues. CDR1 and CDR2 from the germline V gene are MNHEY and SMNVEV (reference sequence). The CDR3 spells CASKPSLGNTEAFF. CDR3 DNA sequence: TGTGCCAGCAAACCTTCCTTAGGGAACACTGAAGCTTTCTTT.

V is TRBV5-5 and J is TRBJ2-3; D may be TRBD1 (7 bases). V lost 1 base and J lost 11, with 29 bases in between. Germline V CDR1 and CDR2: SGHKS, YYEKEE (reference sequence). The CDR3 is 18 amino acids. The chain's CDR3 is CASSLPSKAGWDRYEQYF. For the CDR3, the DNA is TGTGCCAGCAGCTTGCCCTCAAAGGCGGGATGGGACAGATACGAGCAGTATTTT.

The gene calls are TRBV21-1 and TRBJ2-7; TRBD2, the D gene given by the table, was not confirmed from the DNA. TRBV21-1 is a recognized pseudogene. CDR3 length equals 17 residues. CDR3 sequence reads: CASTGRFSGQSFSEQYF. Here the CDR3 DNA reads TGTGCCAGCACGGGGCGATTTAGCGGGCAGTCTTTCTCCGAGCAGTACTTC.

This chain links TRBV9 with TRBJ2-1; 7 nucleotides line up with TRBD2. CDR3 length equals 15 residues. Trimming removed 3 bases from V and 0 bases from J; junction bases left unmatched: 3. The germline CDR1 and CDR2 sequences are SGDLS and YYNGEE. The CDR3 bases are TGTGCCAGCAGCGAGCGGACTAGCTCCTACAATGAGCAGTTCTTC. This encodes CASSERTSSYNEQFF.

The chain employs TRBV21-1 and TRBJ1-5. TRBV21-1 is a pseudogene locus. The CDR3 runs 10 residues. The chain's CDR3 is CASSHQPQHF. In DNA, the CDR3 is TGTGCCAGCAGCCATCAGCCCCAGCATTTT.

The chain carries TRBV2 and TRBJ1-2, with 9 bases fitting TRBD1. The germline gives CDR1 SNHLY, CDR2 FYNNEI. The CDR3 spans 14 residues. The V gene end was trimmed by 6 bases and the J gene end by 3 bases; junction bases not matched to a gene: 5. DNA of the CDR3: TGTGCCAGCAGCGCTGACAGGGGGGACTATGGCTACACCTTC. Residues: CASSADRGDYGYTF.

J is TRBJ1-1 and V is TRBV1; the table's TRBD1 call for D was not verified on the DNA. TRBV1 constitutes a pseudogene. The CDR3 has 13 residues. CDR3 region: CTSSPPGHAEAFF. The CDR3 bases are TGCACCAGCAGCCCACCGGGACACGCAGAAGCTTTCTTT.

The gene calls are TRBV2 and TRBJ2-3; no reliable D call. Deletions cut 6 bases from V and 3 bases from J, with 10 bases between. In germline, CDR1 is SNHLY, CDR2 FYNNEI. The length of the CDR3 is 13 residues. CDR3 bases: TGTGCCAGCAGGCCGACGGGTACAGATACGCAGTATTTT. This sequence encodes CASRPTGTDTQYF.

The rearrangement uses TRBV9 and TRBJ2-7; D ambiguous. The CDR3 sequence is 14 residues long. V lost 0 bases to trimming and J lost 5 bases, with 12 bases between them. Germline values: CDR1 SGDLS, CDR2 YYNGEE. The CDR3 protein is CASSVGGLTHEQYF. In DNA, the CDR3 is TGTGCCAGCAGCGTAGGAGGCCTCACCCACGAGCAGTACTTC.

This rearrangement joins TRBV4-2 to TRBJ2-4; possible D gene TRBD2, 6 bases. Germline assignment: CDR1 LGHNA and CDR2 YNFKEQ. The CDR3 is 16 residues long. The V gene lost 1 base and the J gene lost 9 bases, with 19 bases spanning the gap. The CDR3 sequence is CASSQGRGGMEGIQYF. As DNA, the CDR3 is TGTGCCAGCAGCCAAGGACGAGGCGGGATGGAAGGCATTCAGTACTTC.

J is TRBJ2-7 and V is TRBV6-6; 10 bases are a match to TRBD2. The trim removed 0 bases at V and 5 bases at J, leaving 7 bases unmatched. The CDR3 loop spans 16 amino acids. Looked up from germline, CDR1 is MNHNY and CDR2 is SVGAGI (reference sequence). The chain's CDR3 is CASSYSGLAGDDEQYF. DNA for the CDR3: TGTGCCAGCAGTTACTCGGGTCTAGCGGGAGACGACGAGCAGTACTTC.

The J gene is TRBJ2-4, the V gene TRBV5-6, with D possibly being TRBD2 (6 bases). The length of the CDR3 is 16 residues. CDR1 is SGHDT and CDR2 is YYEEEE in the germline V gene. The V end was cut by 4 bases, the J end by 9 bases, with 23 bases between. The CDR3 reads CASSPSPGADGGIQYF. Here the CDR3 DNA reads TGTGCCAGCAGCCCTTCACCGGGAGCAGATGGCGGCATTCAGTACTTC.